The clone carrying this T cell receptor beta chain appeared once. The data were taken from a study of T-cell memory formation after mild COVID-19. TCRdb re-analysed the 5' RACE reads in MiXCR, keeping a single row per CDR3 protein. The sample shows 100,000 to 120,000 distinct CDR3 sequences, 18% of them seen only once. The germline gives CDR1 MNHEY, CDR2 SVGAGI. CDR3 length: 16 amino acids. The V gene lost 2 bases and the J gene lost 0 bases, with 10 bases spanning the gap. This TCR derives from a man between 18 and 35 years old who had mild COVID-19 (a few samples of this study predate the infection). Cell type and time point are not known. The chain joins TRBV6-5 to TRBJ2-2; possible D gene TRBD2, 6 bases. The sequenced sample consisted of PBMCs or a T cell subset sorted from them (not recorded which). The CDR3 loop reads CASSYETSSNTGELFF. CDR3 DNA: TGTGCCAGCAGTTACGAAACTAGCTCGAACACCGGGGAGCTGTTTTTT.